The present T cell receptor (beta chain) was sequenced within a study of identical twins. General study results and limits: A cross-sectional statistical analysis, not follow-up of the same donors, supported the conclusions. Less excess twin sharing appeared in beta out-of-frame sequences. When twins shared out-of-frame alpha sequences, those sequences had excess low generation probability.

V dropped 4 bases and J dropped 6 bases, with 16 bases sitting between them. The CDR3 has 13 amino acids. Germline V gives CDR1 SQVTM, CDR2 ANQGSEA. This clonotype was counted ten times or more. Its specificity is unknown. Template switching added a universal primer binding site, and final cDNA carried unique molecular identifiers. TCRdb re-called the 5' RACE reads through MiXCR, storing one row per CDR3 protein. The sample yields roughly 690,000 distinct CDR3 sequences, approximately 6% seen once. The receptor was derived from a man aged 18 to 30 in good health. This sequence joins TRBV29-1 and TRBJ2-7, with D possibly being TRBD1 (6 bases). The sample taken for sequencing was naive T cells sorted from blood. The CDR3 DNA reads as TGCAGCGTTGTCTTGGGGGCGCAGCTCGAGCAGTACTTC. Protein product: CSVVLGAQLEQYF.